This entry concerns a single TCR beta chain. This entry comes from a study of blood T cell repertoires in COVID-19. Study background: Samples came from the United States, Italy and Spain, spanning acute and convalescent COVID-19. Sources were T cells, B-cell-depleted T cells, or PBMCs; the material itself was cDNA or gDNA.

This CDR3 is 21 amino acids long. Per the germline V gene, CDR1 is SGHRS and CDR2 is YFSETQ. After removal of 3 bases from V and 7 bases from J, the junction contained 28 bases not matched to a gene. In the original processing: The authors estimated nucleated cell counts from reference gene primer amplification. Measured with immunoSEQ multiplex PCR; TCRdb has only the in-frame clones, and not every one. V, J and clone size are those of that table, while D and trimming were read from the DNA. The sample comprises fewer than 300,000 clones, more than 70% of which are singletons, and about 2.1% rests with the top ten.

Sequenced input: peripheral blood. This TCR was sampled from a woman aged 45 to 65 with acute or convalescent COVID-19. The chain uses TRBV5-1 and TRBJ2-5; the match to TRBD1 covers 9 bases. The CDR3 DNA reads as TGCGCCAGCAGCTCGCGCCCACAGGGGGCGGATGGGAGCGGGACCCCTAGGACCCAGTACTTC. It specifies CASSSRPQGADGSGTPRTQYF.